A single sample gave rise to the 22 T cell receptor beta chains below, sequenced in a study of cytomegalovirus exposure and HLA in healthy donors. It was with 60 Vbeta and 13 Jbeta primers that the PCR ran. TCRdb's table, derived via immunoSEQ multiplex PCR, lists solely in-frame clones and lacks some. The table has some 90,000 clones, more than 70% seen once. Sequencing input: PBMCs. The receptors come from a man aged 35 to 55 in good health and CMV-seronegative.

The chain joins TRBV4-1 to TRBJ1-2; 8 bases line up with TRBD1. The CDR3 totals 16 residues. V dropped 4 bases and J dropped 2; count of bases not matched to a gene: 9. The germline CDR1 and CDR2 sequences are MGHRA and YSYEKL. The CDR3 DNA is TGCGCCAGCAGCCCGTACTCGACAGGGGCAAACTATGGCTACACCTTC. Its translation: CASSPYSTGANYGYTF.

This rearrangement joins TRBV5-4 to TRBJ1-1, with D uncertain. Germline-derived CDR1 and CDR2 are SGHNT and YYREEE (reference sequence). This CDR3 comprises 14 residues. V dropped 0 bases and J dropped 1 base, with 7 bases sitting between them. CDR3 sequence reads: CASSLDLENTEAFF. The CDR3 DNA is TGTGCCAGCAGCTTGGATTTAGAGAACACTGAAGCTTTCTTT.

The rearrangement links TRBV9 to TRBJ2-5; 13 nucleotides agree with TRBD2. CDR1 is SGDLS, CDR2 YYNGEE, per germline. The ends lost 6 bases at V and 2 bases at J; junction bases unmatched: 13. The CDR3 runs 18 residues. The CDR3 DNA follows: TGTGCCAGCAACGATGGAAGGACTAGCGGGGGATTTCAAGAGACCCAGTACTTC. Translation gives CASNDGRTSGGFQETQYF. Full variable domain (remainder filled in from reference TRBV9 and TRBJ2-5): DSGVTQTPKHLITATGQRVTLRCSPRSGDLSVYWYQQSLDQGLQFLIQYYNGEERAKGNILERFSAQQFPDLHSELNLSSLELGDSALYFCASNDGRTSGGFQETQYFGPGTRLLVL.

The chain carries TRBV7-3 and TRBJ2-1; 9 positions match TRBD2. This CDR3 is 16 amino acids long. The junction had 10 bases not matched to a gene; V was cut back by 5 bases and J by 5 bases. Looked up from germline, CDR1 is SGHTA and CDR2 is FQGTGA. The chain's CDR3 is CASSPRGLAIDNEQFF. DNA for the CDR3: TGTGCCAGCAGCCCCCGAGGACTAGCGATCGACAATGAGCAGTTCTTC.

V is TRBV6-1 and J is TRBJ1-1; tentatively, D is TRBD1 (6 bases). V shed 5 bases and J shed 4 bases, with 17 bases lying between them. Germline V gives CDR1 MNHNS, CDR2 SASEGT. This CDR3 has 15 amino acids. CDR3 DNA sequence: TGTGCCAGCAGTCGTGTAGGGGGGGCCGGCACTGAAGCTTTCTTT. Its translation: CASSRVGGAGTEAFF.

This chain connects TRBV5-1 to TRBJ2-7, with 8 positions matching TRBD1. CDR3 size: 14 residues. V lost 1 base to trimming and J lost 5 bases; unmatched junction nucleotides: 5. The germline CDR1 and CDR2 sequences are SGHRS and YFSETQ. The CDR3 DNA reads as TGCGCCAGCAGCTTGACAGGGGGTTCGGACGAGCAGTACTTC. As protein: CASSLTGGSDEQYF. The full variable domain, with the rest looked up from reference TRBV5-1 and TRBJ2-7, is KAGVTQTPRYLIKTRGQQVTLSCSPISGHRSVSWYQQTPGQGLQFLFEYFSETQRNKGNFPGRFSGRQFSNSRSEMNVSTLELGDSALYLCASSLTGGSDEQYFGPGTRLTVT.

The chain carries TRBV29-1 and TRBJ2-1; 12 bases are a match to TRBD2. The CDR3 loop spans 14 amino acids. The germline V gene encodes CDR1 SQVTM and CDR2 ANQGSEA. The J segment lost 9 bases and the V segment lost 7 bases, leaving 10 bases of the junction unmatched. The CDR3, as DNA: TGCAGCGGTTCGAAGGGACTAGCGGGTGGTGAGCAGTTCTTC. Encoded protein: CSGSKGLAGGEQFF.

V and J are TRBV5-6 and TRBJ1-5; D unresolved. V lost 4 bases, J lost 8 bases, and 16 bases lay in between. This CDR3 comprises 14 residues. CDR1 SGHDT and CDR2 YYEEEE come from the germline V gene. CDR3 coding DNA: TGTGCCAGCAGCCTGGCATGGGGAGCGGAGCCCCAGCATTTT. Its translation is CASSLAWGAEPQHF.

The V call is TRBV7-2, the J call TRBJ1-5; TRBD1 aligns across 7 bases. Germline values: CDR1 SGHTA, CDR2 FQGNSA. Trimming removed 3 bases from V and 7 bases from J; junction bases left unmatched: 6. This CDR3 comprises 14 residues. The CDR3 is CASSFDRDGQPQHF. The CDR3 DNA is TGTGCCAGCAGCTTCGACAGGGACGGACAGCCCCAGCATTTT.

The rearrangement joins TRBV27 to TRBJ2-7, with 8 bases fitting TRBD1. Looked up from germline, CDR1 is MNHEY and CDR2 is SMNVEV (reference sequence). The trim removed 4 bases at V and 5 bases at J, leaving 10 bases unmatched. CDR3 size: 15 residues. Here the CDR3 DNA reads TGTGCCAGCAGTTCACATACAGGGGGGTCCGACGAGCAGTACTTC. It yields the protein CASSSHTGGSDEQYF.

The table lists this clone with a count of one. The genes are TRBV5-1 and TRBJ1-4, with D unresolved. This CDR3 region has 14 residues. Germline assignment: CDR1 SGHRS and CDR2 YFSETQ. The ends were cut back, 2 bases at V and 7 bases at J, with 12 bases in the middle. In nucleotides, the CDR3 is TGCGCCAGCAGCTTAAGGATAGGAGGTGAAAAACTGTTTTTT. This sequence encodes CASSLRIGGEKLFF.

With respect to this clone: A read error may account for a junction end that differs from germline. In nucleotides, the CDR3 is TGTGCCAGCAGCCAAGACCGGGGACTGAACACCGGGGAGCTGCTTTTT. Translated: CASSQDRGLNTGELLF. The chain combines TRBV4-2 with TRBJ2-2; TRBD2 might be the D (6 bases). CDR1 is LGHNA and CDR2 is YNFKEQ in the germline V gene. This CDR3 comprises 16 residues.

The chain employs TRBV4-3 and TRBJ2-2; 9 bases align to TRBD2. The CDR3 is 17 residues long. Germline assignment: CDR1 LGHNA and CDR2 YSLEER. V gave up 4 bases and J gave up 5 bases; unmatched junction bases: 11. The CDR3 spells CASSRSLRGGRTGELFF. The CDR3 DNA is TGCGCCAGCAGCCGTTCTCTGCGGGGGGGCCGAACCGGGGAGCTGTTTTTT.

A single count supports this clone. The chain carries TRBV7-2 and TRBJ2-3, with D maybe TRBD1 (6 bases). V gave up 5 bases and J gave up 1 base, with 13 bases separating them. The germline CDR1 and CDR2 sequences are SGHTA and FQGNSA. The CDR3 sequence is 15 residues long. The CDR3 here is CASSRGGRGTDTQYF. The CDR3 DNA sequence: TGTGCCAGCAGCCGAGGGGGTCGGGGCACAGATACGCAGTATTTT.

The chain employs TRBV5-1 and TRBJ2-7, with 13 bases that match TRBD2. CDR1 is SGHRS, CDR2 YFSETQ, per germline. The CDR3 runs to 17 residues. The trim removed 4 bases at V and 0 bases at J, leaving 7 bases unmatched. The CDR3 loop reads CASSTRTSGGPSYEQYF. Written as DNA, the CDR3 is TGCGCCAGCAGCACACGGACTAGCGGGGGCCCCTCCTACGAGCAGTACTTC.

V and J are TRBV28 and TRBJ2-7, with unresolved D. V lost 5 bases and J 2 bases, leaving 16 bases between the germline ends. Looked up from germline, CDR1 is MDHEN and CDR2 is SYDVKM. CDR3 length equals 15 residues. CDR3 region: CASSMARVAAYEQYF. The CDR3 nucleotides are TGTGCCAGCAGTATGGCCCGGGTGGCGGCCTACGAGCAGTACTTC.

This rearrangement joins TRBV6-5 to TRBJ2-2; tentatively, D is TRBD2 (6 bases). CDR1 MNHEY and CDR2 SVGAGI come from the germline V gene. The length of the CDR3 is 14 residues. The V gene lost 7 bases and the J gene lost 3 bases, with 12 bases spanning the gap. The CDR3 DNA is TGTGCCAGCACCCTAAGGAGGGACACCGGGGAGCTGTTTTTT. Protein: CASTLRRDTGELFF.

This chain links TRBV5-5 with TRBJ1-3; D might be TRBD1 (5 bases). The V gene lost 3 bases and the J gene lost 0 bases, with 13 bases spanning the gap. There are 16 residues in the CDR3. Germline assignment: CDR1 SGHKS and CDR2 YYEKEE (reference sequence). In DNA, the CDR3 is TGTGCCAGCAGCTCTGCCGGGACTGTCTCTGGAAACACCATATATTTT. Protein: CASSSAGTVSGNTIYF.

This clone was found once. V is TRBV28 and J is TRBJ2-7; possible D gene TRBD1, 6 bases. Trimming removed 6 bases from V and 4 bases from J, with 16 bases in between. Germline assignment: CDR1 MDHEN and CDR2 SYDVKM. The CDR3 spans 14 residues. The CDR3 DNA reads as TGTGCCAGCAGCTCTCGACAGGTATCATACGAGCAGTACTTC. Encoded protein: CASSSRQVSYEQYF.

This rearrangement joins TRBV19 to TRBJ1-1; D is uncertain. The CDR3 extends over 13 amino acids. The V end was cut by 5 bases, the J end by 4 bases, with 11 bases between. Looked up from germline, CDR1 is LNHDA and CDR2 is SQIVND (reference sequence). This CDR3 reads CASSPWPGTEAFF. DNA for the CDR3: TGTGCCAGTAGTCCATGGCCGGGCACTGAAGCTTTCTTT.

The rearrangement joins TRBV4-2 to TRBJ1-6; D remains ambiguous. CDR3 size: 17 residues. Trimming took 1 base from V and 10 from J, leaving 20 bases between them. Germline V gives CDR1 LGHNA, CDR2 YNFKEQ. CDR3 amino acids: CASSQVLRGWLGSPLHF. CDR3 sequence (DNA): TGTGCCAGCAGCCAAGTACTTCGGGGTTGGCTCGGGTCACCCCTCCACTTT.

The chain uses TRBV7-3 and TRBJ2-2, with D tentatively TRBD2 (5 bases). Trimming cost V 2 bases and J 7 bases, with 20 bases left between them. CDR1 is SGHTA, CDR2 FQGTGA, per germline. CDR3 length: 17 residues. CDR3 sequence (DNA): TGTGCCAGCAGCTTATTTGATCTGGCGGGCCGGATCGGGGAGCTGTTTTTT. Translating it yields CASSLFDLAGRIGELFF. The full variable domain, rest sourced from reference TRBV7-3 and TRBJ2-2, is GAGVSQTPSNKVTEKGKYVELRCDPISGHTALYWYRQSLGQGPEFLIYFQGTGAADDSGLPNDRFFAVRPEGSVSTLKIQRTERGDSAVYLCASSLFDLAGRIGELFFGEGSRLTVL.